This is a list of T cell receptor beta chains from one sample in a study of Graves' ophthalmopathy and Graves' hyperthyroidism. From the multiplex PCR reads, TCRdb called clonotypes with MiXCR, one entry per CDR3 protein. The sample contains hundreds of thousands of distinct CDR3 sequences, about 46% of which appear only once. The sequenced material came from peripheral blood. The receptors originated from an adult man with Graves' ophthalmopathy. CDR3s include the opening cysteine and the closing phenylalanine or tryptophan. D genes are given only for firm matches. Part of the rows lack a size; the others show once, few, many or a class for expanded clones.

abundance | j_gene | v_gene | d_gene | CDR3nt | CDR3aa
few | TRBJ1-2 | TRBV5-1 | . | TGCGCCAGCAGCTTGGATCCAGGGGCGGGCTACACCTTC | CASSLDPGAGYTF
. | TRBJ1-1 | TRBV6-2/TRBV6-3 | TRBD1 | TGTGCCAGCGTTGGGACAGGGGCGCAGGACACTGAAGCTTTCTTT | CASVGTGAQDTEAFF
few | TRBJ1-1 | TRBV29-1 | . | TGCAGCGTGTACGGACGGATTAACACTGAAGCTTTCTTT | CSVYGRINTEAFF
. | TRBJ2-2 | TRBV7-2 | TRBD2 | TGTGCCAGCGGACGACTAGCGGGAGGGCGGGAGCTGTTTTTT | CASGRLAGGRELFF
. | TRBJ2-5 | TRBV29-1 | TRBD1 | TGCAGCGTTGAAGGTCGGACAGGGGGGGGTGAGACCCAGTACTTC | CSVEGRTGGGETQYF
few | TRBJ2-2 | TRBV6-1 | . | TGTGCCAGCAGTGAATGGGGTACCGGGGAGCTGTTTTTT | CASSEWGTGELFF
. | TRBJ1-2 | TRBV7-2 | TRBD1 | TGTGCCAGCAGCCCACAGGGGTCTGCCTATGGCTACACCTTC | CASSPQGSAYGYTF
. | TRBJ1-5 | TRBV7-3 | . | TGCGCCAGCAGCCAAAGCGGGAGCAATCAGCCCCAGCATTTT | CASSQSGSNQPQHF
few | TRBJ1-2 | TRBV5-4 | . | TGTGCCAGCAGCTTGGGCACCACGGGGGGCTACACCTTC | CASSLGTTGGYTF
few | TRBJ2-7 | TRBV29-1 | . | TGCAGCGTTGAAGATAGAAAGGGAGGTGGGCAGTACTTC | CSVEDRKGGGQYF
once | TRBJ2-7 | TRBV11-2 | . | TGTGCCAGCAGCTTAGACCTTCAAACCTACGAGCAGTACTTC | CASSLDLQTYEQYF
many | TRBJ1-2 | TRBV6-6 | . | TGTGCCAGCAGTTACGGTTCAGGGGCGGGCTACACCTTC | CASSYGSGAGYTF
. | TRBJ2-7 | TRBV14 | . | TGTGCCAGCAGCCAAGAACTAGCAGGGTCAGAGCAGTACTTC | CASSQELAGSEQYF
. | TRBJ2-7 | TRBV7-7 | TRBD1 | TGTGCTAGCAGCCACACGGGGACAGGGGGCGAGCAGTACTTC | CASSHTGTGGEQYF
many | TRBJ1-1 | TRBV4-2 | TRBD1 | TGTGCCAGCAGCCAAGACCGGGACAGGGAAGCTTTCTTT | CASSQDRDREAFF
. | TRBJ2-7 | TRBV10-3 | . | TGTGCCAGCAGTCCCGGGCTCTACGAGCAGTACTTC | CASSPGLYEQYF
few | TRBJ1-2 | TRBV12-3/TRBV12-4 | . | TGTGCCAGCAGTTTAGCTGGCAGGGCATACACCTTC | CASSLAGRAYTF
. | TRBJ1-3 | TRBV30 | . | TGTGCCTGGAGCTTAGGCGGGAGCTCTGGAAACACCATATATTTT | CAWSLGGSSGNTIYF
many | TRBJ1-5 | TRBV19 | TRBD1 | TGTGCCAGTAGTAAGGACAGGGGTGGGCGCAATCAGCCCCAGCATTTT | CASSKDRGGRNQPQHF
. | TRBJ2-7 | TRBV7-2 | TRBD1 | TGTGCCAGCAGCGCCGGACAGGGTGGGGTCTCCGAGCAGTACTTC | CASSAGQGGVSEQYF